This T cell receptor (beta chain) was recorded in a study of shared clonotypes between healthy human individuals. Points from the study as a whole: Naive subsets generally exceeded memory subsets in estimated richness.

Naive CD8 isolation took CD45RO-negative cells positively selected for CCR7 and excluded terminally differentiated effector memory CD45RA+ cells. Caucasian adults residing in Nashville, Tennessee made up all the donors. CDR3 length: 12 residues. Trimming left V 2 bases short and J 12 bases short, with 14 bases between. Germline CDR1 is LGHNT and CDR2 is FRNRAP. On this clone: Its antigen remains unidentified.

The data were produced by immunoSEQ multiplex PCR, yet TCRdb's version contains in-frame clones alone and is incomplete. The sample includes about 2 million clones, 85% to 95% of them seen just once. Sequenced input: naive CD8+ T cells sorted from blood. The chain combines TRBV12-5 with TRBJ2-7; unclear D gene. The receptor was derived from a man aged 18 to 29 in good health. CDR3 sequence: CASGLTGRWAYF. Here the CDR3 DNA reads TGTGCTAGTGGTTTGACGGGCCGATGGGCGTACTTC.